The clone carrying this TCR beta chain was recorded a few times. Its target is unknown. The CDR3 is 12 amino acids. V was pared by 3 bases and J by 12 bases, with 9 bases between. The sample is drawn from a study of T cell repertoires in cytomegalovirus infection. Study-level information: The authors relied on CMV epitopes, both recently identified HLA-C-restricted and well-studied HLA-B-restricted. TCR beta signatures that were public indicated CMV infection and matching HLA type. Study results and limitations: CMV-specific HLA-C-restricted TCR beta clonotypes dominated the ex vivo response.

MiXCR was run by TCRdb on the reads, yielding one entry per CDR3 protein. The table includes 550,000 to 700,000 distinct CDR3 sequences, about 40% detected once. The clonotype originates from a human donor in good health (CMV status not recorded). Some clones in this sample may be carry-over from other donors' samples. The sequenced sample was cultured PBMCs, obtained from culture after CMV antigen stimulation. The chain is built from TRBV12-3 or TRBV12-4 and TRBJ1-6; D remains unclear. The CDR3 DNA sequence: TGTGCCAGCAGTTTGGGCAGGCAACCCCTCCACTTT. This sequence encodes CASSLGRQPLHF.